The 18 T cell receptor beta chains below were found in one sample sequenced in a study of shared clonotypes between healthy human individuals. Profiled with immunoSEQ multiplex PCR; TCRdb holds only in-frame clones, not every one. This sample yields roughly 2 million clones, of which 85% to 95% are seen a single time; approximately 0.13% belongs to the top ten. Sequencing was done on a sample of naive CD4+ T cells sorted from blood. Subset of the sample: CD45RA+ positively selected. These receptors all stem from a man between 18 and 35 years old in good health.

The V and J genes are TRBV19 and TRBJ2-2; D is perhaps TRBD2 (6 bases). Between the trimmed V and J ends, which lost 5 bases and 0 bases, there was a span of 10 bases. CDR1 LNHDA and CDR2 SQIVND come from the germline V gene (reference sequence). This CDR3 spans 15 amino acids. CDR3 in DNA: TGTGCCAGTAGTTTTACTAGCTCGAACACCGGGGAGCTGTTTTTT. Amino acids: CASSFTSSNTGELFF.

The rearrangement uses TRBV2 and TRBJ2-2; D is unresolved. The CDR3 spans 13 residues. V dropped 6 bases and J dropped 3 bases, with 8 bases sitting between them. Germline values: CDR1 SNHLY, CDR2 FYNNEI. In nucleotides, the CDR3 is TGTGCCAGCAGACCGACGGACACCGGGGAGCTGTTTTTT. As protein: CASRPTDTGELFF. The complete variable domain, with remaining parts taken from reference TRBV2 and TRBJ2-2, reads EPEVTQTPSHQVTQMGQEVILRCVPISNHLYFYWYRQILGQKVEFLVSFYNNEISEKSEIFDDQFSVERPDGSNFTLKIRSTKLEDSAMYFCASRPTDTGELFFGEGSRLTVL.

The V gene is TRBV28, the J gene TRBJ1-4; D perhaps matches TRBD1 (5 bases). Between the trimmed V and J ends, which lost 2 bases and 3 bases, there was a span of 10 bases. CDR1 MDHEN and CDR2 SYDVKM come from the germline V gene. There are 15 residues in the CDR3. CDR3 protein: CASSLGGVANEKLFF. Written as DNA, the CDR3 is TGTGCCAGCAGTTTAGGGGGGGTAGCTAATGAAAAACTGTTTTTT.

The CDR3 coding sequence is TGTGCCAGCAGTGATGGCCAGCTCTACGAGCAGTACTTC. Protein sequence: CASSDGQLYEQYF. This rearrangement joins TRBV2 to TRBJ2-7; no clear D gene. V was trimmed by 3 bases and J by 3 bases, leaving 9 bases between them. Per the germline V gene, CDR1 is SNHLY and CDR2 is FYNNEI. CDR3 length: 13 residues.

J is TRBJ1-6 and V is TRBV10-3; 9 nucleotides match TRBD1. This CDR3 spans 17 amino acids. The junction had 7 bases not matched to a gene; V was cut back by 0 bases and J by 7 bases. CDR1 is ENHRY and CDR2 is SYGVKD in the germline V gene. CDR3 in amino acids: CAISESLGTGMNSPLHF. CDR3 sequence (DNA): TGTGCCATCAGTGAGTCACTGGGGACAGGGATGAATTCACCCCTCCACTTT.

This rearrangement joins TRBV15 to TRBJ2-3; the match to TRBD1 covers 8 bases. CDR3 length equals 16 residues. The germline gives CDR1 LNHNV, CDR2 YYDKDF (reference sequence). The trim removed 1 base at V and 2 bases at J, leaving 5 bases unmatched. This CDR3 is CATSRATGDFTDTQYF. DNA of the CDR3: TGTGCCACCAGCAGAGCGACAGGGGACTTCACAGATACGCAGTATTTT.

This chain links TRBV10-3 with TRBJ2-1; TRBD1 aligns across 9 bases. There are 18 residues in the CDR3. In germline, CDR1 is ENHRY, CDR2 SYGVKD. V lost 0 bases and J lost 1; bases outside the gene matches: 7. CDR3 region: CAISESGLQGASYNEQFF. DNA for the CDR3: TGTGCCATCAGTGAGTCGGGCCTACAGGGGGCATCCTACAATGAGCAGTTCTTC.

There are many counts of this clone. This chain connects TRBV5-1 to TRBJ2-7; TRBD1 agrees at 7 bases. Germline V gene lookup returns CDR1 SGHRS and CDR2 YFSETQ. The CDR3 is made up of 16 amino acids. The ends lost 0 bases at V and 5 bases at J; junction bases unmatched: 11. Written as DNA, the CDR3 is TGCGCCAGCAGCTTGGCCTTCGACAGGGTGGTGGACGAGCAGTACTTC. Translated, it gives CASSLAFDRVVDEQYF.

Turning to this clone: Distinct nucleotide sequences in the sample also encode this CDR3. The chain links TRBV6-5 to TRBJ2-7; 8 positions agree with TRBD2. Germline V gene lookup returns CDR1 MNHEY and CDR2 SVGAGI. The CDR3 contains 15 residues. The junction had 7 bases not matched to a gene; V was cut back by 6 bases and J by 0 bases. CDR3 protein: CASSRGTSGSYEQYF. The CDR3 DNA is TGTGCCAGCAGCCGGGGTACTAGCGGCTCCTACGAGCAGTACTTC.

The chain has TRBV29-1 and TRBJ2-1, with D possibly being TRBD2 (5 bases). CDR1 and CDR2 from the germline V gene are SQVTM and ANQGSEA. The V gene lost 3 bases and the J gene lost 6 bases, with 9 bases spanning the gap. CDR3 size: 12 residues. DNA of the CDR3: TGCAGCGTTGACCGGGGAACCAATGAGCAGTTCTTC. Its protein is CSVDRGTNEQFF.

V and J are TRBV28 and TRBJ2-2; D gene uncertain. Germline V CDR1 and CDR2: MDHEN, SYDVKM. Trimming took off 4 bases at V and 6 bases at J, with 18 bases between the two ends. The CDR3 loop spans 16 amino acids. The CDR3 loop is CASSWETFRRAGELFF. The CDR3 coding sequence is TGTGCCAGCAGTTGGGAAACCTTCCGCCGAGCCGGGGAGCTGTTTTTT.

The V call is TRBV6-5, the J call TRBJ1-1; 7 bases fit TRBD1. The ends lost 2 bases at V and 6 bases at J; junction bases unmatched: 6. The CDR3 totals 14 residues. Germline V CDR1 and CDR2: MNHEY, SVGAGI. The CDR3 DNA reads TGTGCCAGCAGTTACCCCCTGACAGGGTCTGAAGCTTTCTTT. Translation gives CASSYPLTGSEAFF.

DNA for the CDR3: TGTGCCAGCAGGGACTACTCCTTGGGCGAGCAGTACTTC. Protein: CASRDYSLGEQYF. V and J are TRBV27 and TRBJ2-7, with D possibly TRBD2 on 6 matching bases. The V end lost 6 bases, the J end lost 6 bases, and 15 bases lay between the germline ends. This CDR3 is built from 13 residues. Germline V gives CDR1 MNHEY, CDR2 SMNVEV (reference sequence).

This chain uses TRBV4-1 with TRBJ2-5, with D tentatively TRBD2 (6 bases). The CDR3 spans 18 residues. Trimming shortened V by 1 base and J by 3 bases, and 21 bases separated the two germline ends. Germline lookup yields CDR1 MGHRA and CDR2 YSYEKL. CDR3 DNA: TGCGCCAGCAGCCAAGGTTACGGAGGGGTAGCCCGGGAAGAGACCCAGTACTTC. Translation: CASSQGYGGVAREETQYF.

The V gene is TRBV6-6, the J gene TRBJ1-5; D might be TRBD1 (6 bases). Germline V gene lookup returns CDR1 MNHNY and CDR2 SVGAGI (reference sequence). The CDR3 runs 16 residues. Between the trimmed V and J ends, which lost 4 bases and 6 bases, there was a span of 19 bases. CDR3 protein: CASSSPSGTLGQPQHF. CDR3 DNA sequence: TGTGCCAGCAGTTCTCCTTCCGGGACATTGGGTCAGCCCCAGCATTTT.

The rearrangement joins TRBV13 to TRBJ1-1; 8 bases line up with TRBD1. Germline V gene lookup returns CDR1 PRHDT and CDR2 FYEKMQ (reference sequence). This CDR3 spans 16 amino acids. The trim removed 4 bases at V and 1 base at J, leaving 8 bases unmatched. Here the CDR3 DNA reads TGTGCCAGCAGCTGGACAGGGAACAAAGGGAACACTGAAGCTTTCTTT. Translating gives CASSWTGNKGNTEAFF.

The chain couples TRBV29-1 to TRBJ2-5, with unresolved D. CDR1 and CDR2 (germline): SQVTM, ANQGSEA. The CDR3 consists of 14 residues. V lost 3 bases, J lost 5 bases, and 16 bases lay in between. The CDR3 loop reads CSVDGRALGETQYF. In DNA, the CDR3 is TGCAGCGTTGATGGACGGGCCCTGGGGGAGACCCAGTACTTC.

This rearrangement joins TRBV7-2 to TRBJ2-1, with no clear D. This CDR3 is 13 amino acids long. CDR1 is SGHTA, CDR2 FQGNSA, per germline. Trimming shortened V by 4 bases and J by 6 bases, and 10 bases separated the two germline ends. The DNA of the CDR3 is TGTGCCAGCAGCTCAGCGAACCTCAATGAGCAGTTCTTC. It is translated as CASSSANLNEQFF.